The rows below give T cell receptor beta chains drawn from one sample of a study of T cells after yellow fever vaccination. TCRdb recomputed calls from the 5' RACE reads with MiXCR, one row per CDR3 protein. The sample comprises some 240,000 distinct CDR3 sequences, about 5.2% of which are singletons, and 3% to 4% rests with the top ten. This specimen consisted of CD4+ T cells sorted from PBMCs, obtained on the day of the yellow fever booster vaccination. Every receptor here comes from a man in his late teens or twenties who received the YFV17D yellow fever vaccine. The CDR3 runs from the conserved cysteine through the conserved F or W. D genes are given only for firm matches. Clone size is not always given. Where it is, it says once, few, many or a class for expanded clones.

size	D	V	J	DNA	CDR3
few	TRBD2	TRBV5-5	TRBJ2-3	TGTGCCAGCAGCGGCGGGCTAGCGGGAAAGCACTTTAACACAGATACGCAGTATTTT	CASSGGLAGKHFNTDTQYF
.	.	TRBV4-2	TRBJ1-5	TGTGCCAGCAGCCTCAACCGGGACGAGAATCAGCCCCAGAATTTT	CASSLNRDENQPQNF
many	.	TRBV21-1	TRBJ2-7	TGTGCCAGCAGCAAAACTGGCTACGAGCAGTACTTC	CASSKTGYEQYF
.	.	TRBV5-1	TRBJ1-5	TGCGCCAGCAGCTTGGAAGGTACAGGGCATCAGCCCCAGCATTTT	CASSLEGTGHQPQHF
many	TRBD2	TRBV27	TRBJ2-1	TGTGCCAGCAGTACTAACGGGGGGAAGCAGTTCTTC	CASSTNGGKQFF
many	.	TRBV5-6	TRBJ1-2	TGTGCCAGCAGCTTGGATCGGGGGTGGTATGGCTACACCTTC	CASSLDRGWYGYTF
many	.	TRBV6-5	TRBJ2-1	TGTGCCAGCAAAAAACAGGGACTTCTGCGGGATGAGCAGTTCTTC	CASKKQGLLRDEQFF
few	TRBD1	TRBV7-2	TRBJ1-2	TGTGCCAGCAGCTTAGCGGGACAGGGGGTGAGCTACACCTTC	CASSLAGQGVSYTF
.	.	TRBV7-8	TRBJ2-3	TGTGCCAGCAGCTTGCTTTTTTGGGGCACAGATACGCAGTATTTT	CASSLLFWGTDTQYF
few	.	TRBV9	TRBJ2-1	TGTGCCAGCAGCGTAGGGCCATCTTCCGCTGAGCAGTTCTTC	CASSVGPSSAEQFF
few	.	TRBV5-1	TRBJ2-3	TGCGCCAGCAGCTTGGACTCTGTAACAGATACGCAGTATTTT	CASSLDSVTDTQYF
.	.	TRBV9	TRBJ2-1	TGTGCCAGCAGCGTAGCTACGCGAAGCAATGAGCAGTTCTTC	CASSVATRSNEQFF
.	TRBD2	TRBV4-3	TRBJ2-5	TGCGCCAGCAGCCAAAGGGGACTAGCGGGGCAAGAGACCCAGTACTTC	CASSQRGLAGQETQYF
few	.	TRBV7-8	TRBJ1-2	TGTGCCAGCAGCTTCGTACAGGGATTAAACTATGGCTACACCTTC	CASSFVQGLNYGYTF
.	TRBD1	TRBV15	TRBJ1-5	TGTGCCACCAGCAGCCGGGACAGGGTAAATCAGCCCCAGCATTTT	CATSSRDRVNQPQHF
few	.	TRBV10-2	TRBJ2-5	TGCGCCAGCAGTGAGGAGGGAGAGACCCAGTACTTC	CASSEEGETQYF
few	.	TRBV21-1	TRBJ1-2	TGTGCCAGCAGTGAAAGAAGACTGGACGGATCGTGGGGCTACACCTTC	CASSERRLDGSWGYTF
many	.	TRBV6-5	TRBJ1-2	TGTGCCAGCAGAGAATCGGGGGGGCATGGCTACACCTTC	CASRESGGHGYTF
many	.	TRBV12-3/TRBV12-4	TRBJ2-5	TGTGCCAGCAGTTTCGTGCCCGAGGAGACCCAGTACTTC	CASSFVPEETQYF
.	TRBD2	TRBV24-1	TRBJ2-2	TGTGCCACCAGTGAGTCAGAACTAGCGGACCCGGTATATGGCGGGGAGCTGTTTTTT	CATSESELADPVYGGELFF
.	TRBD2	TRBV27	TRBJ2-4	TGTGCCAGCAAAAGCGGGGTCTCCAAAAACATTCAGTACTTC	CASKSGVSKNIQYF
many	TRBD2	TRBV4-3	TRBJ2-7	TGCGCCAGCAGCCAAAGACTAGCGGGGGACTTAAGCTACGAGCAGTACTTC	CASSQRLAGDLSYEQYF
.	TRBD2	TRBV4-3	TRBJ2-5	TGCGCCAGCAGCCAAGCCTTTAGCGGGGGGGCGAAGACCCAGTACTTC	CASSQAFSGGAKTQYF
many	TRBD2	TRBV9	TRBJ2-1	TGTGCCAGCAGCGTAGGGGTCCTAGCGGGGTACAATGAGCAGTTCTTC	CASSVGVLAGYNEQFF
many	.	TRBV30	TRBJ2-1	TGTGCCTGGTCCCCAAGTTGGCGGAGCTCCTACAATGAGCAGTTCTTC	CAWSPSWRSSYNEQFF
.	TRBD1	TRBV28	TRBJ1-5	TGTGCCAGCAGTTGGGACAGTTATCAGCCCCAGCATTTT	CASSWDSYQPQHF
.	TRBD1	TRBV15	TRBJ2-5	TGTGCCACCAGCTCAATTCGACAGGGGCCTCAAGAGACCCAGTACTTC	CATSSIRQGPQETQYF
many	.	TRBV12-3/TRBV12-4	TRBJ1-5	TGTGCCAGCAGTCTAAATCAGCCCCAGCATTTT	CASSLNQPQHF
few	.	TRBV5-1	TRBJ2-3	TGCGCCAGCAGCTATGGACACCGCACAGATACGCAGTATTTT	CASSYGHRTDTQYF
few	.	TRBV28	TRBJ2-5	TGTGCCAGCAGCACTGAAGGGGGGGCGCGAGAGACCCAGTACTTC	CASSTEGGARETQYF
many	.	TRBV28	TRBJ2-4	TGTGCCAGCGGGGGGAGGATTCACATTCAGTACTTC	CASGGRIHIQYF
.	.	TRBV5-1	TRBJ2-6	TGCGCCAGCAGCTTGGTTTTGCGGGGCGACTCTGGGGCCAACGTCCTGACTTTC	CASSLVLRGDSGANVLTF
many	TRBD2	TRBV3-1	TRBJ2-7	TGTGCCAGCAGGAGAGGACTAGCGGGGTCCTACGAGCAGTACTTC	CASRRGLAGSYEQYF
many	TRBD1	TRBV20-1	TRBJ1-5	TGCAGTGCTAGAGATTCTAGGCAGGGGGTTAATCCCCAGCATTTT	CSARDSRQGVNPQHF
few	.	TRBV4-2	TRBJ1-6	TGTGCCAGCAGCCCGACCCGGGCAAAGCAGTATAATTCACCCCTCCACTTT	CASSPTRAKQYNSPLHF
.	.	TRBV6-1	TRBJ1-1	TGTGCCAGCAGAATGGGGAACACTGAAGCTTTCTTT	CASRMGNTEAFF
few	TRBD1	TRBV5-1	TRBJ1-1	TGCGCCAGCAGCTTTACAGGGGCTCTGAACACTGAAGCTTTCTTT	CASSFTGALNTEAFF
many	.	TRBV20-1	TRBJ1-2	TGCAGTGCTCCAGACCAGCGCTATGGCTACACCTTC	CSAPDQRYGYTF
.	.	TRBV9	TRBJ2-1	TGTGCCAGCAGCGTGTCAGGCCATCCCTACAATGAGCAGTTCTTC	CASSVSGHPYNEQFF
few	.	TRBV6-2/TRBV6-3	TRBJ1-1	TGTGCCAGCAGTTACCCCATGGGACGGGCGAACACTGAAGCTTTCTTT	CASSYPMGRANTEAFF
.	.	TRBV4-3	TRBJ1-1	TGCGCCAGCAGCCAGGAGACAGTAGCCGTCACTGAAGCTTTCTTT	CASSQETVAVTEAFF
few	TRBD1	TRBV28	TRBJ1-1	TGTGCCAGCAGTCAGGGGGTGATGGGGACTGAAGCTTTCTTT	CASSQGVMGTEAFF
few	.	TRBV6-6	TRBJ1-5	TGTGCCAGCAGCCGGACAGCCTCATGGCCCCAGCATTTT	CASSRTASWPQHF
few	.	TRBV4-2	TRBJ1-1	TGTGCCAGCAGCCAAGATCCTGGGGACACTGAAGCTTTCTTT	CASSQDPGDTEAFF
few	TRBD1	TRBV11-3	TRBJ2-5	TGTGCCAGCAGCATGGACAGGGAAGAGACCCAGTACTTC	CASSMDREETQYF
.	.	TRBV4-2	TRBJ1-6	TGTGCCAGCAGCTCCCACGGCAGGGGAGGTTCACCCCTCCACTTT	CASSSHGRGGSPLHF
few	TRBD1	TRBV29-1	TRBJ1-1	TGCAGCGTTGGAGCCGACAGGGTGAACACTGAAGCTTTCTTT	CSVGADRVNTEAFF
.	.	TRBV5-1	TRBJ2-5	TGCGCCAGCGGAAAGAACGGGGACTCGGAGACCCAGTACTTC	CASGKNGDSETQYF
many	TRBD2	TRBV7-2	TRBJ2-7	TGTGCCAGCAGCTCAGTAGCGGGTCGCTACGAGCAGTACTTC	CASSSVAGRYEQYF
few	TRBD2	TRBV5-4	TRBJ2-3	TGTGCCAGCAGCTTGGATTCTGGGCGGGGGGGCTCGGATACGCAGTATTTT	CASSLDSGRGGSDTQYF
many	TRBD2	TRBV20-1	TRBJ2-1	TGCAGTGCGGACCCCGGGACTACCTACAATGAGCAGTTCTTC	CSADPGTTYNEQFF
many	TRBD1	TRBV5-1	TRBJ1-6	TGCGCCAGCAGCCGTCGGGACAGGGGGCCGAAGAATTCACCCCTCCACTTT	CASSRRDRGPKNSPLHF
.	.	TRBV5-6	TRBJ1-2	TGTGCCAGCAGCATGGACCAGGGCCCTGGCTACACCTTC	CASSMDQGPGYTF